Presented here are 9 T cell receptor beta chains from one specimen sequenced in a study of neoadjuvant anti-PD-1 for oral cavity cancer. Clones were read by immunoSEQ multiplex PCR, and TCRdb kept only the in-frame ones, dropping some. The sample comprises tens of thousands of clones, more than 60% of which are singletons, and around 2.6% rests with the top ten. The specimen comprised PBMCs, sampled before nivolumab (anti-PD-1) treatment. All receptors come from a person between 35 and 79 years old with oral cavity squamous cell carcinoma.

The chain uses TRBV9 and TRBJ2-5, with 10 bases matching TRBD2. CDR1 and CDR2 (germline): SGDLS, YYNGEE. J lost 5 bases, V lost 5 bases, and 12 bases had no gene match. The CDR3 is 16 residues long. The CDR3 sequence is CASSVPSGGGGETQYF. For the CDR3, the DNA is TGTGCCAGCAGTGTGCCTAGCGGGGGAGGAGGGGAGACCCAGTACTTC.

The table lists this clone with a count of one. The gene calls are TRBV5-5 and TRBJ2-1, with D possibly being TRBD1 or TRBD2 (7 bases each). CDR1 is SGHKS and CDR2 is YYEKEE in the germline V gene (reference sequence). V lost 4 bases and J 3 bases, leaving 23 bases between the germline ends. The CDR3 has 18 amino acids. CDR3 loop: CASSTLVGGTALYNEQFF. DNA for the CDR3: TGTGCCAGCAGCACATTAGTGGGGGGGACAGCTCTCTACAATGAGCAGTTCTTC.

The V call is TRBV11-1, the J call TRBJ2-1; tentatively, D is TRBD1 (5 bases). Trimming cost V 0 bases and J 8 bases, with 11 bases left between them. Per the germline V gene, CDR1 is SGHAT and CDR2 is FQDESV (reference sequence). The CDR3 length is 14 residues. This CDR3 is CASSLAGGRDEQFF. The DNA for the CDR3 is TGTGCCAGCAGCTTAGCGGGCGGCAGGGATGAGCAGTTCTTC.

The V call is TRBV5-1, the J call TRBJ1-1, with a tentative D call TRBD1 (5 bases). Trimming left V 1 base short and J 3 bases short, with 13 bases between. Germline lookup yields CDR1 SGHRS and CDR2 YFSETQ. The CDR3 has 15 residues. The CDR3 region is CASSLSGVSYTEAFF. Here the CDR3 DNA reads TGCGCCAGCAGCTTGTCGGGGGTTTCGTACACTGAAGCTTTCTTT.

The chain links TRBV6-1 to TRBJ2-1; D might be TRBD2 (6 bases). This CDR3 region has 14 residues. Germline CDR1 and CDR2: MNHNS and SASEGT. The V end lost 1 base, the J end lost 5 bases, and 9 bases lay between the germline ends. The CDR3 nucleotides are TGTGCCAGCAGTGAAGTCGGGGGAGACAATGAGCAGTTCTTC. It translates to CASSEVGGDNEQFF.

This clone appeared a single time. The chain employs TRBV10-3 and TRBJ1-2; D gene ambiguous. The length of the CDR3 is 13 residues. V lost 6 bases and J lost 0, with 8 bases in between. Germline values: CDR1 ENHRY, CDR2 SYGVKD. CDR3 protein: CAISGAPNYGYTF. The CDR3 DNA follows: TGTGCCATCAGCGGTGCCCCTAACTATGGCTACACCTTC.

This rearrangement joins TRBV6-1 to TRBJ2-6; D unclear. V was shortened by 1 base and J by 5 bases, with 12 bases between the two germline ends. This CDR3 is built from 16 residues. Germline-derived CDR1 and CDR2 are MNHNS and SASEGT. CDR3 residues: CASSEVVDLRANVLTF. CDR3 DNA: TGTGCCAGCAGTGAAGTGGTCGACCTCCGGGCCAACGTCCTGACTTTC.

The V call is TRBV6-5, the J call TRBJ1-5; D gene ambiguous. This CDR3 has 13 residues. With 0 bases removed from V and 5 bases from J, the gap between germline ends came to 5 bases. In germline, CDR1 is MNHEY, CDR2 SVGAGI. The CDR3 DNA follows: TGTGCCAGCAGTTACTCGAAGGATCAGCCCCAGCATTTT. Encoded protein: CASSYSKDQPQHF.

V and J are TRBV5-1 and TRBJ2-3, with TRBD2 matching over 10 bases. The CDR3 covers 19 residues. After removal of 4 bases from V and 1 base from J, the junction contained 15 bases not matched to a gene. CDR1 SGHRS and CDR2 YFSETQ come from the germline V gene. This CDR3 reads CASSPTRGSAGGRTDTQYF. As DNA, the CDR3 is TGCGCCAGCAGCCCAACGAGGGGGTCAGCGGGAGGGCGCACAGATACGCAGTATTTT. The full variable domain, completed using reference TRBV5-1 and TRBJ2-3, is KAGVTQTPRYLIKTRGQQVTLSCSPISGHRSVSWYQQTPGQGLQFLFEYFSETQRNKGNFPGRFSGRQFSNSRSEMNVSTLELGDSALYLCASSPTRGSAGGRTDTQYFGPGTRLTVL.